This T cell receptor (beta chain) was identified during a study of cytotoxic CD8 clonotypes in ibrutinib-treated CLL. General study findings and limits: Patients showed higher baseline clonality than age-matched healthy donors, and it tracked circulating CD8+ T-cell counts. Public clonotypes showed up rarely, and on treatment they shrank or held steady.

To note about this clone: No antigen is known for it.

J lost 5 bases, V lost 6 bases, and 7 bases had no gene match. The CDR3 is 15 amino acids. The germline V gene encodes CDR1 MDHEN and CDR2 SYDVKM. The data were produced by immunoSEQ multiplex PCR, yet TCRdb's version contains in-frame clones alone and is incomplete. The sample holds some 140,000 clones, around 90% seen once. This rearrangement joins TRBV28 to TRBJ1-4, with TRBD1 identical over 9 bases. This clonotype originated in a human donor with chronic lymphocytic leukemia. Material: PBMCs, obtained after 12 months of ibrutinib treatment. CDR3 DNA: TGTGCCAGCAGCGGAGAGACAGGGGGAAATGAAAAACTGTTTTTT. Its translation is CASSGETGGNEKLFF.